This T cell receptor (beta chain) was captured by sequencing in a study of cytotoxic CD8 clonotypes in ibrutinib-treated CLL (TCRdb year 2021). With regard to the full study: The cohort included roughly 15 treatment-naive and approximately eleven relapsed/refractory patients; 17 to 18 were IGHV unmutated. Partial responses were observed in around 25 patients and complete responses in 2; after a median follow-up of 68 months, remission was maintained in 14 patients and progression was observed in about twelve. Samples at response were collected after a median of about 11 months of treatment, with a range of about 6 to 40 months. Samples averaged approximately 260,000 productive templates and 94,082 productive rearrangements. Longitudinal samples were available for about 30% of the roughly 86 trial participants. Cryopreserved peripheral blood mononuclear cells were collected before treatment, at response, and at either disease progression or sustained remission. Every sample from remission and from progressive disease was obtained while the patients were still on ibrutinib.

The investigation overall reported the following: Sampling times were not matched between patients in sustained remission and patients whose disease was progressing, and lymph node repertoires were not examined. Baseline clonality was found to be higher than that of age-matched healthy donors and was strongly correlated with circulating CD8+ T-cell counts. Public clonotypes were rare and either contracted or stayed stable during treatment, and the rise in clonality at ibrutinib response reflected the expansion of private clonotypes. An increase in clonality was observed at ibrutinib response, with clonality remaining stable during sustained remission and falling back toward baseline at progression.

This clone was seen a single time. What antigen it recognizes has not been identified. No qualities accompany the bases; no much larger clone lies one base away. A MiSeq instrument was used for deep resolution sequencing, which targeted depths ranging from 1 in 1 million up to 1 in 200,000 T cells, with coverage averaging 10x for each clonotype. TCR beta libraries were generated with the immunoSEQ hsTCRB Kit. In the authors' own workflow: The data were analyzed with ImmunoSEQ Analyzer and ImmunoSEQ Data Assistant, and V, D and J gene assignments followed IMGT definitions. Clonality, with values ranging from 0 to 1, was calculated as one minus the normalized Shannon entropy of productive rearrangement frequencies. Only overrepresented clonotypes making up at least 0.05% of the repertoire of each patient were included in the public clonotype analysis. Repertoires from around 13 age-matched healthy donors in immuneACCESS were used as clonality controls. Not all clones reach the TCRdb copy of this immuneACCESS table, which keeps in-frame sequences only. Checked studies attribute under half of the gap to unresolved V genes and leave the rest unexplained. V and J calls plus clone size are reproduced from that table; the DNA served to infer D and trimming. For this sample there are 40,000 or so clones; 65% appear just once. Clones ranked in the top ten supply roughly 21% of the sample.

The CDR3 starts with the cysteine, ends with the phenylalanine, and has 15 residues. Just the 45-base CDR3 DNA is kept, in frame starting at base 1. The germline V gene yields SGHRS for CDR1 and YFSETQ for CDR2. V drops 1 base and J drops 5 bases, leaving 15 bases in between. Taken with the paper, the label for time point translates to: around 2 years on ibrutinib. Around 1.8 micrograms of genomic DNA were extracted from cryopreserved PBMCs for TCR beta library preparation. Longitudinal blood samples from CLL patients on ibrutinib monotherapy were analyzed using high-throughput TCR beta sequencing. Patients were enrolled in a phase 2 open-label single-center ibrutinib monotherapy trial.

The sequencing used PBMCs, collected after 24 months of ibrutinib treatment. The chain is encoded by TRBV5-1 joined to TRBJ1-1; the D gene cannot be named for sure. This sequence originates from a human donor with chronic lymphocytic leukemia. CDR3 protein: CASSLLGVGGTEAFF. The nucleotide sequence reads TGCGCCAGCAGCTTGTTAGGAGTCGGAGGGACTGAAGCTTTCTTT.